This section outlines one T cell receptor (beta chain) sequence together with its context. The antigen is unknown. The entry originates in a study of cytomegalovirus exposure and HLA in healthy donors. Study outcomes and limitations: The authors later found TCR association rates varying by HLA locus, with DRB1 most and HLA-C fewest.

Germline-derived CDR1 and CDR2 are SGHRS and YFSETQ. The CDR3 extends over 15 amino acids. Trimming left V 8 bases short and J 1 base short, with 18 bases between. Primers included in the PCR were 60 Vbeta and 13 Jbeta primers. The assay was immunoSEQ multiplex PCR, and TCRdb's table has in-frame clones only and misses some. The data contain 130,000 to 150,000 clones, about 86% of them singletons. Among the donors, all were healthy bone marrow donors. This chain joins TRBV5-1 and TRBJ2-5, with D tentatively TRBD1 (7 bases). Sequenced sample: PBMCs. This clonotype originated in a man in his forties in good health and CMV-seropositive. CDR3 in DNA: TGCGCCAGTAACCCAGGGGGGCGGGTCCAAGAGACCCAGTACTTC. It encodes CASNPGGRVQETQYF. The whole variable domain, remainder taken from reference TRBV5-1 and TRBJ2-5, is KAGVTQTPRYLIKTRGQQVTLSCSPISGHRSVSWYQQTPGQGLQFLFEYFSETQRNKGNFPGRFSGRQFSNSRSEMNVSTLELGDSALYLCASNPGGRVQETQYFGPGTRLLVL.